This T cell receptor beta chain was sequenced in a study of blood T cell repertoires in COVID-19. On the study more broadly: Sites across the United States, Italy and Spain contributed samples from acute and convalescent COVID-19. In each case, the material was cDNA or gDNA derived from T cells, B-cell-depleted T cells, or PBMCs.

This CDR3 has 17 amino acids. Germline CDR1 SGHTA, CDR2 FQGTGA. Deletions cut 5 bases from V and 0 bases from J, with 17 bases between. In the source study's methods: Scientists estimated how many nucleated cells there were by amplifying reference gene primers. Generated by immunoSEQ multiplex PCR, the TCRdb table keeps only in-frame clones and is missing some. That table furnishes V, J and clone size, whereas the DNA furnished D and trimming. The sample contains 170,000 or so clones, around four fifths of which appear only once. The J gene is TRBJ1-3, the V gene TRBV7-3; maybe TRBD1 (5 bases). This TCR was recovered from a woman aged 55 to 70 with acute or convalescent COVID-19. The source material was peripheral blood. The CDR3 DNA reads TGTGCCAGCAGCCCCCTCGGGCAGGGTATCTCTGGAAACACCATATATTTT. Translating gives CASSPLGQGISGNTIYF.